This T cell receptor beta chain was sequenced during a study of metastatic and nonmetastatic thyroid tumors. Study as a whole: The comparison covered peripheral blood and tumor or nodule tissue in malignant and benign thyroid patients. Study conclusions and caveats: As reported, TCR beta diversity in blood and tumor was significantly higher in malignant thyroid tumors than in benign nodules.

With V trimmed by 10 bases and J by 6 bases, 18 bases remained unmatched. The germline V gene has CDR1 SNHLY and CDR2 FYNNEI. The CDR3 spans 17 residues. Thyroid surgery was preceded by no treatment in any patient. Source study methods: The distant-metastasis classifier for papillary thyroid cancer was built from CDR3 differences across clinicopathological groups. TCRdb used MiXCR to call clones anew from the PCR reads. The V and J calls, along with clone size, are taken from TCRdb and not from the paper's own processing. The data show fewer than 25,000 clones, around 20% seen once. This clone was detected ten times or more. The antigen is undetermined.

Sequenced material: adjacent normal tissue. The chain has TRBV2 and TRBJ1-6; 7 bases are shared with TRBD1. The receptor comes from a male donor with papillary thyroid cancer or a benign thyroid nodule (not recorded which). Some clones in this sample may be carry-over from other donors' samples. CDR3 DNA sequence: TGTGCCACAACCAAAAAACCGGGACAGCGATTTAATTCACCCCTCCACTTT. Protein: CATTKKPGQRFNSPLHF.